A single sample is the source of the 27 T cell receptor beta chains below, sequenced in a study of cytomegalovirus exposure and HLA in healthy donors. Use of 60 Vbeta and 13 Jbeta primers characterized the PCR. Only in-frame clones appear in the TCRdb table, and some are missing; sequencing was by immunoSEQ multiplex PCR. The table has 60,000 to 90,000 clones, around three quarters seen once; the top ten hold more than 8%. Input material: PBMCs. These receptors were obtained from a woman between 45 and 65 years old in good health and CMV-seropositive.

This chain uses TRBV7-8 with TRBJ1-2, with D maybe TRBD1 (5 bases). The V and J ends lost 5 bases and 0 bases respectively, with 13 bases between them. This CDR3 contains 15 residues. The V gene's germline CDR1 is SGHVS and CDR2 FQNEAQ. CDR3 sequence: CASSPGGETNYGYTF. As DNA, the CDR3 is TGTGCCAGCAGCCCCGGAGGGGAAACTAACTATGGCTACACCTTC.

The J gene is TRBJ2-7, the V gene TRBV6-6, with 8 bases identical to TRBD2. Germline V gene sequence: CDR1 MNHNY, CDR2 SVGAGI (reference sequence). Germline trimming cut 6 bases from V and 2 bases from J; bases unmatched to any gene: 9. The CDR3 is 15 residues long. CDR3 loop: CASRTTGGRTYEQYF. For the CDR3, the DNA is TGTGCCAGCAGGACTACGGGAGGGCGGACCTACGAGCAGTACTTC.

The CDR3 loop reads CASSSTGGNQPQHF. The CDR3 nucleotides are TGTGCCAGCAGCTCCACAGGGGGCAATCAGCCCCAGCATTTT. The rearrangement uses TRBV7-8 and TRBJ1-5, with 7 bases identical to TRBD1. The CDR3 has 14 residues. Germline V gene data show CDR1 as SGHVS and CDR2 as FQNEAQ. V was pared by 4 bases and J by 2 bases, with 2 bases of the junction left unmatched. Full variable domain (rest looked up from reference TRBV7-8 and TRBJ1-5): GAGVSQSPRYKVAKRGQDVALRCDPISGHVSLFWYQQALGQGPEFLTYFQNEAQLDKSGLPSDRFFAERPEGSVSTLKIQRTQQEDSAVYLCASSSTGGNQPQHFGDGTRLSIL.

This sequence joins TRBV19 and TRBJ1-2; 8 bases are shared with TRBD1. J lost 8 bases, V lost 0 bases, and 8 bases had no gene match. Germline V gene sequence: CDR1 LNHDA, CDR2 SQIVND (reference sequence). This CDR3 is 15 amino acids long. The CDR3 sequence is CASSIDRQGSRGYTF. The DNA of the CDR3 is TGTGCCAGTAGTATAGACCGACAGGGGTCGCGAGGCTACACCTTC.

The rearrangement uses TRBV28 and TRBJ1-1, with 8 positions matching TRBD1. The J segment lost 0 bases and the V segment lost 6 bases, leaving 9 bases of the junction unmatched. CDR1 is MDHEN, CDR2 SYDVKM, per germline. The CDR3 loop spans 16 amino acids. DNA of the CDR3: TGTGCCAGCAGGCCCCGACAGGGGATGATGAACACTGAAGCTTTCTTT. Protein product: CASRPRQGMMNTEAFF.

This rearrangement joins TRBV27 to TRBJ2-7; TRBD1 is a possible D gene (6 bases). The CDR3 has 19 residues. Germline V lookup: CDR1 MNHEY, CDR2 SMNVEV (reference sequence). V lost 5 bases to trimming and J lost 3 bases, with 29 bases between them. The CDR3 DNA reads as TGTGCCAGCAGTCAATTTGAGCCCAACCGACGGACAGCAAACTACGAGCAGTACTTC. Its protein product is CASSQFEPNRRTANYEQYF.

This clone showed up just a few times. The rearrangement links TRBV30 to TRBJ1-1; D unclear. The germline V gene has CDR1 GTSNPN and CDR2 SVGIG (reference sequence). Trimming left V 0 bases short and J 1 base short, with 9 bases between. This CDR3 is 14 amino acids long. Here the CDR3 DNA reads TGTGCCTGGAGTGTATATACGGGGAACACTGAAGCTTTCTTT. This encodes CAWSVYTGNTEAFF.

The CDR3, as DNA: TGCGCCAGCAGCATGGACAGGGGAATTTATCAGCCCCAGCATTTT. This translates into CASSMDRGIYQPQHF. The chain is built from TRBV5-1 and TRBJ1-5; 9 bases line up with TRBD1. The J segment lost 5 bases and the V segment lost 4 bases, leaving 7 bases of the junction unmatched. Germline-derived CDR1 and CDR2 are SGHRS and YFSETQ. The CDR3 loop spans 15 amino acids.

The J gene is TRBJ1-1, the V gene TRBV4-2; D is possibly TRBD1 (5 bases). This CDR3 is built from 15 residues. The V end lost 6 bases, the J end lost 2 bases, and 16 bases lay between the germline ends. Germline V gives CDR1 LGHNA, CDR2 YNFKEQ. Here the CDR3 DNA reads TGTGCCAGCAGTCAGAGCGGGGGAATCAACACTGAAGCTTTCTTT. Encoded protein: CASSQSGGINTEAFF.

The V and J genes are TRBV4-2 and TRBJ1-2; 8 bases are a match to TRBD1. This CDR3 has 16 amino acids. V lost 0 bases to trimming and J lost 6 bases; unmatched junction nucleotides: 9. Germline V gene lookup returns CDR1 LGHNA and CDR2 YNFKEQ. CDR3 loop: CASSQDRWTGKNGYTF. CDR3 nucleotides: TGTGCCAGCAGCCAAGATCGTTGGACAGGGAAGAATGGCTACACCTTC.

The chain carries TRBV9 and TRBJ1-1, with D unresolved. V lost 0 bases and J 4 bases, leaving 10 bases between the germline ends. The CDR3 contains 14 residues. From germline, CDR1 is SGDLS and CDR2 YYNGEE. CDR3 coding DNA: TGTGCCAGCAGCGTAGTCGCCCCGGGCACTGAAGCTTTCTTT. Translated, it gives CASSVVAPGTEAFF.

The chain recombines TRBV7-2 with TRBJ2-4; a weak D match, TRBD2 (5 bases). This CDR3 region has 13 residues. CDR1 and CDR2 (germline): SGHTA, FQGNSA. V lost 2 bases to trimming and J lost 8 bases, with 10 bases between them. This CDR3 is CASSLPAGDIQYF. The DNA for the CDR3 is TGTGCCAGCAGCTTACCCGCCGGGGACATTCAGTACTTC.

The rearrangement links TRBV7-8 to TRBJ1-5; D perhaps matches TRBD1 (5 bases). This CDR3 contains 16 residues. CDR1 SGHVS and CDR2 FQNEAQ come from the germline V gene. The V end was cut by 5 bases, the J end by 0 bases, with 14 bases between. The CDR3 loop is CASSPWTIYSNQPQHF. The CDR3 nucleotides read TGTGCCAGCAGCCCATGGACAATTTATAGCAATCAGCCCCAGCATTTT.

This sequence joins TRBV5-6 and TRBJ1-2, with 7 bases fitting TRBD1. This CDR3 spans 14 amino acids. Germline assignment: CDR1 SGHDT and CDR2 YYEEEE. The V and J ends lost 0 bases and 2 bases, in that order; junction bases with no gene match: 1. CDR3 in DNA: TGTGCCAGCAGCTTGGCGGGACAGAACTATGGCTACACCTTC. It translates to CASSLAGQNYGYTF.

The chain is built from TRBV11-3 and TRBJ2-1; no firm D call. V gave up 5 bases and J gave up 4 bases, with 15 bases separating them. CDR3 length: 15 residues. Per germline, CDR1 SGHNT and CDR2 YENEEA. The CDR3 reads CASSTQASHYNEQFF. The CDR3 DNA reads as TGTGCCAGCAGCACTCAGGCGAGTCATTACAATGAGCAGTTCTTC.

J is TRBJ1-5 and V is TRBV9, with TRBD1 matching over 11 bases. CDR1 is SGDLS, CDR2 YYNGEE, per germline. With V trimmed by 1 base and J by 6 bases, 3 bases remained unmatched. CDR3 length: 15 amino acids. CDR3 sequence reads: CASSVTGQGGQPQHF. CDR3 sequence (DNA): TGTGCCAGCAGCGTAACGGGACAGGGGGGTCAGCCCCAGCATTTT.

The chain couples TRBV2 to TRBJ2-6, with D hard to call. This CDR3 spans 16 amino acids. The V gene's germline CDR1 is SNHLY and CDR2 FYNNEI. Between the trimmed V and J ends, which lost 7 bases and 4 bases, there was a span of 17 bases. For the CDR3, the DNA is TGTGCCAGCACCCGTCACCCGCCGGAGGGGGCCAACGTCCTGACTTTC. This gives the protein CASTRHPPEGANVLTF.

V is TRBV28 and J is TRBJ2-7; 7 bases line up with TRBD2. Germline values: CDR1 MDHEN, CDR2 SYDVKM. This CDR3 has 14 residues. Trimming cost V 8 bases and J 4 bases; bases outside gene matches: 11. CDR3 residues: CASRKGGTGYEQYF. Written as DNA, the CDR3 is TGTGCCAGCCGGAAGGGAGGGACGGGTTACGAGCAGTACTTC.

The chain joins TRBV28 to TRBJ1-1; no firm D call. Germline V gives CDR1 MDHEN, CDR2 SYDVKM. The CDR3 sequence is 14 residues long. V lost 3 bases to trimming and J lost 3 bases, with 11 bases between them. CDR3 sequence: CASSFSTPYTEAFF. CDR3 nucleotides: TGTGCCAGCAGTTTTTCGACTCCATACACTGAAGCTTTCTTT. The full variable domain, completed using reference TRBV28 and TRBJ1-1, is DVKVTQSSRYLVKRTGEKVFLECVQDMDHENMFWYRQDPGLGLRLIYFSYDVKMKEKGDIPEGYSVSREKKERFSLILESASTNQTSMYLCASSFSTPYTEAFFGQGTRLTVV.

The V gene is TRBV2, the J gene TRBJ1-2, with 7 bases matching TRBD1. Germline assignment: CDR1 SNHLY and CDR2 FYNNEI. CDR3 length: 14 amino acids. V was pared by 7 bases and J by 4 bases, with 9 bases of the junction left unmatched. The CDR3 coding sequence is TGTGCCAGCATTTCCGGGACAGAGTTCTATGGCTACACCTTC. As protein: CASISGTEFYGYTF.

The J gene is TRBJ2-3, the V gene TRBV27, with unresolved D. The germline V gene encodes CDR1 MNHEY and CDR2 SMNVEV (reference sequence). The CDR3 covers 13 residues. The V end was cut by 3 bases, the J end by 1 base, with 5 bases between. CDR3 amino acids: CASSFLGTDTQYF. The CDR3 bases are TGTGCCAGCAGTTTCCTCGGCACAGATACGCAGTATTTT.

V usage is TRBV23-1 and J usage is TRBJ1-2; tentatively, D is TRBD1 (6 bases). TRBV23-1 is an open reading frame, and its role is uncertain. Trimming stripped 3 bases from V and 6 bases from J, with 20 bases between. The CDR3 loop spans 16 amino acids. Here the CDR3 reads CASSHGDRGATDGYTF. CDR3 DNA sequence: TGCGCCAGCAGTCACGGCGATCGGGGGGCTACGGATGGCTACACCTTC.

V usage is TRBV10-1 and J usage is TRBJ1-3; possibly TRBD1 for D (5 bases). The ends were cut back, 6 bases at V and 3 bases at J, with 9 bases in the middle. This CDR3 contains 13 residues. CDR1 and CDR2 from the germline V gene are WNHNN and SYGVQD (reference sequence). CDR3 residues: CASSRDLGNTIYF. Here the CDR3 DNA reads TGCGCCAGCAGCAGGGATCTTGGAAACACCATATATTTT.

V gene TRBV20-1 combines with J gene TRBJ2-1; 7 nucleotides line up with TRBD1. The CDR3 has 11 residues. CDR1 and CDR2 (germline): DFQATT, SNEGSKA (reference sequence). The CDR3 nucleotides are TGCAGGACAGGGAACTACAATGAGCAGTTCTTC. This sequence encodes CRTGNYNEQFF.

J is TRBJ2-1 and V is TRBV14; 7 nucleotides agree with TRBD1. V shed 4 bases and J 3 bases; nucleotides not matched to a gene: 3. Germline CDR1 and CDR2: SGHDN and FVKESK. This CDR3 has 14 residues. Here the CDR3 DNA reads TGTGCCAGCAGCCGACGACAGGGCTACAATGAGCAGTTCTTC. Protein product: CASSRRQGYNEQFF.

J is TRBJ1-2 and V is TRBV6-6; TRBD1 might be the D (5 bases). Per germline, CDR1 MNHNY and CDR2 SVGAGI (reference sequence). CDR3 length: 12 residues. The V end lost 4 bases, the J end lost 5 bases, and 8 bases lay between the germline ends. CDR3 region: CASSSQDYGYTF. CDR3 nucleotides: TGTGCCAGCAGTTCACAGGATTATGGCTACACCTTC.

V usage is TRBV7-2 and J usage is TRBJ1-5; 7 positions agree with TRBD1. The CDR3 totals 15 residues. The germline V gene encodes CDR1 SGHTA and CDR2 FQGNSA. The V gene end was trimmed by 5 bases and the J gene end by 0 bases; junction bases not matched to a gene: 4. CDR3 sequence (DNA): TGTGCCAGCAGCCGAACAGGGGATAGCAATCAGCCCCAGCATTTT. It specifies CASSRTGDSNQPQHF.